The 6 T cell receptor beta chains reported below all come from one sample, sequenced in a study of Ad26.COV2.S vaccination and SARS-CoV-2 variants. Profiled with immunoSEQ multiplex PCR; TCRdb holds only in-frame clones, not every one. Of about 410,000 clones listed, roughly nine tenths are singletons. Treatment indicated: 19 received Ad26.COV2.S at low or high dose, single or two shots; roughly five received placebo; per-sample allocation not given. Following the first vaccine or placebo injection, samples were taken on day 63. The material was peripheral blood, obtained in a trial of Ad26.COV2.S vaccine versus placebo. Receptors were obtained from a person between 18 and 65 years old who received the Ad26.COV2.S COVID-19 vaccine or a placebo.

To note about this clone: Other DNA sequences within the sample encode an identical CDR3. The rearrangement links TRBV12-3 or TRBV12-4 to TRBJ2-7; D could derive from TRBD1 or TRBD2 (6 bases each). CDR3 length: 13 residues. V shed 3 bases and J shed 3 bases, with 9 bases lying between them. In DNA, the CDR3 is TGTGCCAGCAGTTTTGGAGGGGGCTACGAGCAGTACTTC. It yields the protein CASSFGGGYEQYF.

This clone is a singleton in its sample. The chain joins TRBV14 to TRBJ1-1, with a weak D call TRBD1 (5 bases). Germline CDR1 reads SGHDN; CDR2 reads FVKESK. The V end was cut by 0 bases, the J end by 1 base, with 9 bases between. This CDR3 has 15 residues. The chain's CDR3 is CASSQEDRANTEAFF. In nucleotides, the CDR3 is TGTGCCAGCAGCCAAGAAGACAGAGCGAACACTGAAGCTTTCTTT.

The gene calls are TRBV4-1 and TRBJ1-4; TRBD1 agrees at 8 bases. This CDR3 comprises 17 residues. V lost 1 base to trimming and J lost 8 bases; unmatched junction nucleotides: 12. The germline V gene has CDR1 MGHRA and CDR2 YSYEKL. The CDR3 nucleotides read TGCGCCAGCAGCCAAGCCGGGACAGGCCATGGGAACGAAAAACTGTTTTTT. Translating it yields CASSQAGTGHGNEKLFF.

J is TRBJ2-5 and V is TRBV9; perhaps D is TRBD1 or TRBD2 (5 bases each). The CDR3 is 14 amino acids. Germline values: CDR1 SGDLS, CDR2 YYNGEE. V gave up 6 bases and J gave up 4 bases, with 16 bases separating them. In DNA form, the CDR3 reads TGTGCCAGCACCCAGACCGGGGACGGAGAGACCCAGTACTTC. Residues: CASTQTGDGETQYF.

V gene TRBV7-2 combines with J gene TRBJ1-1; no clear D. The CDR3 has 11 amino acids. Germline V lookup: CDR1 SGHTA, CDR2 FQGNSA. V dropped 5 bases and J dropped 11 bases, with 12 bases sitting between them. The CDR3 loop reads CASSTTRGAFF. The CDR3 DNA reads TGTGCCAGCAGCACAACCCGTGGGGCTTTCTTT.

V usage is TRBV28 and J usage is TRBJ1-2; no clear D. V dropped 2 bases and J dropped 0 bases, with 13 bases sitting between them. The CDR3 is made up of 16 amino acids. The V gene's germline CDR1 is MDHEN and CDR2 SYDVKM. Here the CDR3 DNA reads TGTGCCAGCAGTTTAATGGGATCTCAAACTAACTATGGCTACACCTTC. This codes for CASSLMGSQTNYGYTF.